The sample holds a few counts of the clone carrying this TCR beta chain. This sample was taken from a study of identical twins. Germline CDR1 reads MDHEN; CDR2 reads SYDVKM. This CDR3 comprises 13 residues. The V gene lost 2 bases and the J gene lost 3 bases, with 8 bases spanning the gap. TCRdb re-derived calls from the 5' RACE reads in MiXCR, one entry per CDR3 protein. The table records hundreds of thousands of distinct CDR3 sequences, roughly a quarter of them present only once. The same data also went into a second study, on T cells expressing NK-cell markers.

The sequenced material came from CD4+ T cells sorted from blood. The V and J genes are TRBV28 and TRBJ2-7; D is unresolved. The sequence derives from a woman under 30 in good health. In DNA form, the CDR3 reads TGTGCCAGCAGTTTAGGTCCCTACTACGAGCAGTACTTC. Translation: CASSLGPYYEQYF.